The 29 T cell receptor beta chains listed next were all sequenced from one sample in a study of pediatric ulcerative colitis. Rectal tissue came from one to two pinch biopsies taken at colonoscopy. Method: immunoSEQ multiplex PCR; TCRdb's copy keeps in-frame clones and lacks some. The table has about 16,000 clones, 70% to 85% seen once. Sequenced: gut tissue. Every receptor here comes from a boy aged 5 to 17 with moderate ulcerative colitis.

The chain combines TRBV19 with TRBJ2-7; D tentatively reads TRBD1 or TRBD2 (5 bases each). CDR3 length equals 12 residues. V lost 3 bases and J 4 bases, leaving 7 bases between the germline ends. The germline gives CDR1 LNHDA, CDR2 SQIVND (reference sequence). CDR3 sequence reads: CASSIWGYEQYF. CDR3 coding DNA: TGTGCCAGTAGTATTTGGGGGTACGAGCAGTACTTC.

This clone was picked up a small number of times. V usage is TRBV18 and J usage is TRBJ2-7; either TRBD1 or TRBD2 may supply D (5 bases each). This CDR3 comprises 19 residues. V lost 1 base and J lost 4, with 26 bases in between. Germline V CDR1 and CDR2: KGHSH, LQKENI. Written as DNA, the CDR3 is TGTGCCAGCTCACCACGGGTGGGCAGGGAGAGGGCCTTGGAATACGAGCAGTACTTC. Its translation: CASSPRVGRERALEYEQYF.

J is TRBJ2-7 and V is TRBV6-5, with TRBD1 matching over 7 bases. Losses at the gene ends were 8 bases for V and 2 bases for J; bases not matched to a gene: 9. In germline, CDR1 is MNHEY, CDR2 SVGAGI. The length of the CDR3 is 14 residues. Here the CDR3 reads CASEEGTVPYEQYF. In DNA form, the CDR3 reads TGTGCCAGCGAAGAAGGGACAGTACCCTACGAGCAGTACTTC.

This clone has just one count. The CDR3 loop is CASSTGTGRSGANVLTF. The CDR3, as DNA: TGTGCCAGTAGTACCGGGACAGGGAGGTCGGGGGCCAACGTCCTGACTTTC. The chain carries TRBV19 and TRBJ2-6; 9 nucleotides align to TRBD1. Per germline, CDR1 LNHDA and CDR2 SQIVND (reference sequence). With V trimmed by 4 bases and J by 4 bases, 8 bases remained unmatched. The CDR3 covers 17 residues.

V and J are TRBV19 and TRBJ1-2; D not certain. The germline CDR1 and CDR2 sequences are LNHDA and SQIVND (reference sequence). The V and J ends lost 0 bases and 8 bases respectively, with 13 bases between them. CDR3 length equals 14 residues. The CDR3 reads CASSIDRSGFGYTF. The CDR3 coding sequence is TGTGCCAGTAGTATAGACAGGTCCGGGTTCGGCTACACCTTC.

The V and J genes are TRBV19 and TRBJ1-3; D is unclear. Trimming pared 5 bases from V and 0 bases from J, leaving 11 bases between. The germline gives CDR1 LNHDA, CDR2 SQIVND (reference sequence). The CDR3 sequence is 15 residues long. The CDR3: CASSLWTNSGNTIYF. In DNA form, the CDR3 reads TGTGCCAGTAGTTTGTGGACCAACTCTGGAAACACCATATATTTT.

The genes are TRBV7-9 and TRBJ1-2; TRBD1 is a possible D gene (6 bases). Trimming shortened V by 4 bases and J by 7 bases, and 19 bases separated the two germline ends. This CDR3 comprises 15 residues. Germline V gives CDR1 SEHNR, CDR2 FQNEAQ (reference sequence). In nucleotides, the CDR3 is TGTGCCAGCAGCTGGACGGGCCTACAGGGTTTTGGCTACACCTTC. The encoded protein is CASSWTGLQGFGYTF.

This clone has a handful of counts. This sequence joins TRBV6-5 and TRBJ1-1; D gene ambiguous. V lost 4 bases, J lost 6 bases, and 15 bases lay in between. In germline, CDR1 is MNHEY, CDR2 SVGAGI. The CDR3 consists of 14 residues. The CDR3 loop reads CASSFRRGRAEAFF. The CDR3 nucleotides read TGTGCCAGCAGTTTCCGGAGAGGGCGGGCTGAAGCTTTCTTT.

V gene TRBV5-8 combines with J gene TRBJ2-3; either TRBD1 or TRBD2 may fit D (5 bases each). The CDR3 has 16 residues. V was clipped by 5 bases and J by 6 bases, with 22 bases between them. Per germline, CDR1 SGHTS and CDR2 YDEGEE. The CDR3: CASSSPSGTPGDTQYF. As DNA, the CDR3 is TGTGCCAGCAGTTCTCCCTCCGGGACCCCAGGGGATACGCAGTATTTT.

This chain joins TRBV30 and TRBJ1-1, with D uncertain. V gave up 0 bases and J gave up 1 base, with 3 bases separating them. Germline assignment: CDR1 GTSNPN and CDR2 SVGIG (reference sequence). The CDR3 is 12 amino acids. Here the CDR3 DNA reads TGTGCCTGGAGTGTTAAGAACACTGAAGCTTTCTTT. Translation gives CAWSVKNTEAFF.

The rearrangement links TRBV6-6 to TRBJ2-7; D gene uncertain. This CDR3 has 14 amino acids. V was clipped by 2 bases and J by 2 bases, with 10 bases between them. Germline CDR1 and CDR2: MNHNY and SVGAGI (reference sequence). As DNA, the CDR3 is TGTGCCAGCAGTTACACGCAGGTTACCTACGAGCAGTACTTC. It translates to CASSYTQVTYEQYF.

The chain is built from TRBV5-6 and TRBJ2-3; 8 nucleotides align to TRBD1. The CDR3 loop spans 15 amino acids. Germline assignment: CDR1 SGHDT and CDR2 YYEEEE. The V gene end was trimmed by 1 base and the J gene end by 3 bases; junction bases not matched to a gene: 4. The DNA for the CDR3 is TGTGCCAGCAGCTTGAGAGGACAGGGAACAGATACGCAGTATTTT. This gives the protein CASSLRGQGTDTQYF.

The rearrangement uses TRBV27 and TRBJ1-2; D perhaps matches TRBD1 (6 bases). Per germline, CDR1 MNHEY and CDR2 SMNVEV (reference sequence). CDR3 length: 16 residues. The ends were cut back, 6 bases at V and 5 bases at J, with 22 bases in the middle. The CDR3 nucleotides read TGTGCCAGCAGCCTTAAAAGTATTCCAGGGGCGTATGGCTACACCTTC. Amino acid sequence: CASSLKSIPGAYGYTF.

The chain is built from TRBV2 and TRBJ2-1; 9 bases fit TRBD2. Germline loops: CDR1 SNHLY, CDR2 FYNNEI. V trimming: 8 bases; J trimming: 4 bases; junction bases outside the gene matches: 6. The CDR3 runs 14 residues. The CDR3 bases are TGTGCCAGCTCGGGACTAGCAGGTTACAATGAGCAGTTCTTC. Residues: CASSGLAGYNEQFF.

The gene calls are TRBV10-3 and TRBJ1-3; 9 nucleotides align to TRBD1. V trimming: 6 bases; J trimming: 2 bases; junction bases outside the gene matches: 2. Germline lookup yields CDR1 ENHRY and CDR2 SYGVKD. The CDR3 totals 14 residues. The CDR3 DNA sequence: TGTGCCATCAGCTGGACAGGGGCTGGAAACACCATATATTTT. It is translated as CAISWTGAGNTIYF.

This clone was detected a few times. CDR3 bases: TGTGCCAGTACCCCCTACAGGGGGCAAAACTATGGCTACACCTTC. Translated: CASTPYRGQNYGYTF. This chain uses TRBV19 with TRBJ1-2; 9 nucleotides align to TRBD1. V gave up 7 bases and J gave up 2 bases; unmatched junction bases: 8. The CDR3 runs 15 residues. Germline CDR1 LNHDA, CDR2 SQIVND (reference sequence). Full variable domain (remainder filled in from reference TRBV19 and TRBJ1-2): DGGITQSPKYLFRKEGQNVTLSCEQNLNHDAMYWYRQDPGQGLRLIYYSQIVNDFQKGDIAEGYSVSREKKESFPLTVTSAQKNPTAFYLCASTPYRGQNYGYTFGSGTRLTVV.

This clone was seen a single time. The chain couples TRBV4-1 to TRBJ1-1; a possible D gene is TRBD1 (6 bases). Trimming left V 4 bases short and J 0 bases short, with 12 bases between. The length of the CDR3 is 15 residues. In germline, CDR1 is MGHRA, CDR2 YSYEKL. The CDR3 here is CASSLGQRMNTEAFF. The CDR3 nucleotides read TGCGCCAGCAGCCTTGGACAGCGAATGAACACTGAAGCTTTCTTT.

This clone showed up just once. V gene TRBV9 combines with J gene TRBJ2-3, with TRBD2 identical over 14 bases. The V gene end was trimmed by 0 bases and the J gene end by 4 bases; junction bases not matched to a gene: 4. This CDR3 contains 17 residues. CDR1 is SGDLS, CDR2 YYNGEE, per germline. The DNA for the CDR3 is TGTGCCAGCAGCGTAGAGGGACTAGCGGGGGAAGCAGATACGCAGTATTTT. Its translation: CASSVEGLAGEADTQYF.

J is TRBJ2-1 and V is TRBV29-1; 12 bases match TRBD2. The CDR3 length is 16 residues. The J segment lost 8 bases and the V segment lost 3 bases, leaving 11 bases of the junction unmatched. The germline CDR1 and CDR2 sequences are SQVTM and ANQGSEA. The CDR3 is CSVEARLAGVSDEQFF. CDR3 in DNA: TGCAGCGTTGAGGCCCGACTAGCGGGAGTATCGGATGAGCAGTTCTTC.

The CDR3 sequence is CAISERLEGDNEKLFF. CDR3 DNA: TGTGCCATCAGTGAGAGATTGGAGGGCGACAATGAAAAACTGTTTTTT. The chain links TRBV10-3 to TRBJ1-4; D ambiguous. The CDR3 consists of 16 residues. V was trimmed by 2 bases and J by 5 bases, leaving 15 bases between them. Germline V lookup: CDR1 ENHRY, CDR2 SYGVKD.

This clone was picked up a small number of times. CDR3 sequence: CASSQGSGSPNQPQHF. CDR3 DNA sequence: TGCGCCAGCAGCCAAGGATCAGGGTCCCCCAATCAGCCCCAGCATTTT. The rearrangement links TRBV4-1 to TRBJ1-5; tentative D call: TRBD1 (5 bases). This CDR3 comprises 16 residues. The V end was cut by 1 base, the J end by 3 bases, with 13 bases between. CDR1 and CDR2 (germline): MGHRA, YSYEKL.

This clone was detected once. CDR3 coding DNA: TGTGCCAGCAGCGGACAGGGTGGCAATCAGCCCCAGCATTTT. It codes for CASSGQGGNQPQHF. The chain uses TRBV2 and TRBJ1-5; 8 bases fit TRBD1. Per the germline V gene, CDR1 is SNHLY and CDR2 is FYNNEI. The V segment lost 6 bases and the J segment 2 bases; nucleotides outside the gene matches: 3. The CDR3 totals 14 residues.

This clone was detected only a few times. This sequence joins TRBV28 and TRBJ1-1; a possible D gene is TRBD1 (5 bases). The CDR3 contains 15 residues. The germline V gene has CDR1 MDHEN and CDR2 SYDVKM. Trimming removed 6 bases at V and 0 bases at J, with 14 bases between. The CDR3 DNA is TGTGCCAGCAGGGTCGGGGGGGGAATGAACACTGAAGCTTTCTTT. It encodes CASRVGGGMNTEAFF.

The chain uses TRBV11-2 and TRBJ1-1; D gene uncertain. The germline V gene has CDR1 SGHAT and CDR2 FQNNGV. CDR3 size: 14 residues. The V and J ends lost 2 bases and 3 bases respectively, with 10 bases between them. This chain's CDR3 is CASSLSWRDTEAFF. CDR3 coding DNA: TGTGCCAGCAGCTTATCATGGAGGGACACTGAAGCTTTCTTT.

Here the CDR3 reads CASSPQGLEAFF. The CDR3 bases are TGTGCCAGCAGTCCACAGGGACTTGAAGCTTTCTTT. The chain uses TRBV27 and TRBJ1-1, with D tentatively TRBD1 (6 bases). Trimming shortened V by 5 bases and J by 7 bases, and 11 bases separated the two germline ends. The CDR3 runs to 12 residues. Germline values: CDR1 MNHEY, CDR2 SMNVEV (reference sequence).

The V call is TRBV11-2, the J call TRBJ1-1; D gene ambiguous. CDR1 is SGHAT, CDR2 FQNNGV, per germline. V lost 1 base, J lost 0 bases, and 9 bases lay in between. The CDR3 has 15 residues. CDR3 coding DNA: TGTGCCAGCAGCTTAGCGAGACACTTGAACACTGAAGCTTTCTTT. It translates to CASSLARHLNTEAFF. The variable domain in full, completed from reference TRBV11-2 and TRBJ1-1, reads EAGVAQSPRYKIIEKRQSVAFWCNPISGHATLYWYQQILGQGPKLLIQFQNNGVVDDSQLPKDRFSAERLKGVDSTLKIQPAKLEDSAVYLCASSLARHLNTEAFFGQGTRLTVV.

There are a few counts of this clone. This chain joins TRBV7-2 and TRBJ2-3; D gene unclear. The CDR3 runs to 16 residues. V was pared by 0 bases and J by 0 bases, with 10 bases between. The germline V gene encodes CDR1 SGHTA and CDR2 FQGNSA. The CDR3 loop reads CASSLAASLSTDTQYF. The CDR3 nucleotides read TGTGCCAGCAGCTTAGCGGCCAGCCTTAGCACAGATACGCAGTATTTT.

The CDR3 protein is CASSFRTSGRANEQFF. CDR3 nucleotide sequence: TGTGCCAGCAGTTTCCGGACTAGCGGGAGGGCAAATGAGCAGTTCTTC. The chain couples TRBV6-5 to TRBJ2-1, with 15 nucleotides matching TRBD2. The V gene's germline CDR1 is MNHEY and CDR2 SVGAGI. The CDR3 length is 16 residues. Losses at the gene ends were 4 bases for V and 7 bases for J; bases not matched to a gene: 5.

The CDR3 sequence is CASSAPDTGYMADTQYF. CDR3 sequence (DNA): TGTGCCAGCAGTGCCCCGGACACAGGGTATATGGCAGATACGCAGTATTTT. This chain uses TRBV2 with TRBJ2-3; possible D gene TRBD1, 6 bases. V was trimmed by 4 bases and J by 4 bases, leaving 21 bases between them. CDR1 and CDR2 from the germline V gene are SNHLY and FYNNEI. This CDR3 contains 17 residues.